The 11 T cell receptor beta chains in this list originate from one sample, sequenced in a study of T cell changes during pregnancy in multiple sclerosis. Sequenced by immunoSEQ multiplex PCR; TCRdb stores in-frame clones only, minus some. The data show 79,000 or so clones, approximately 90% seen once. Specimen: peripheral blood, collected in the first trimester of pregnancy. The receptors originated from a female donor in good health, enrolled as a control in a pregnancy study.

The chain has TRBV5-1 and TRBJ2-3, with D possibly matching TRBD2 (5 bases). CDR1 and CDR2 (germline): SGHRS, YFSETQ. The CDR3 is 13 residues long. Deletions cut 4 bases from V and 2 bases from J, with 8 bases between. DNA for the CDR3: TGCGCCAGCAGCCCGGAGGTCACAGATACGCAGTATTTT. It is translated as CASSPEVTDTQYF.

V usage is TRBV6-5 and J usage is TRBJ2-7, with TRBD2 as a possible D gene (7 bases). Germline V gives CDR1 MNHEY, CDR2 SVGAGI. Trimming removed 6 bases from V and 7 bases from J, with 22 bases in between. The CDR3 spans 15 residues. CDR3 nucleotides: TGTGCCAGCAGCAGACCCCGGGGGGCGTTACGAGAGCAGTACTTC. It yields the protein CASSRPRGALREQYF.

This sequence joins TRBV6-5 and TRBJ2-3; TRBD2 matches 8 bases. CDR3 length equals 16 residues. After removal of 2 bases from V and 0 bases from J, the junction contained 4 bases not matched to a gene. The germline V gene has CDR1 MNHEY and CDR2 SVGAGI. The CDR3 nucleotides are TGTGCCAGCAGTTACGTGGCGGGGGGAAGCACAGATACGCAGTATTTT. Its translation: CASSYVAGGSTDTQYF.

The chain recombines TRBV2 with TRBJ1-1, with 7 positions matching TRBD1. Germline-derived CDR1 and CDR2 are SNHLY and FYNNEI. Trimming took 7 bases from V and 6 from J; bases not matched to a gene: 11. The CDR3 sequence is 14 residues long. The CDR3 DNA is TGTGCCAGCACCCGGGACAGCACAACCCCTGAAGCTTTCTTT. It is translated as CASTRDSTTPEAFF.

The V and J genes are TRBV15 and TRBJ2-1, with TRBD2 identical over 10 bases. CDR3 size: 15 residues. The V segment lost 2 bases and the J segment 2 bases; nucleotides outside the gene matches: 0. The V gene's germline CDR1 is LNHNV and CDR2 YYDKDF (reference sequence). This CDR3 is CATSRLAGAYNEQFF. The CDR3 coding sequence is TGTGCCACCAGCAGACTAGCGGGGGCCTACAATGAGCAGTTCTTC.

The rearrangement links TRBV7-9 to TRBJ1-5, with a possible D match to TRBD1 (6 bases). The V gene lost 1 base and the J gene lost 3 bases, with 16 bases spanning the gap. The germline V gene has CDR1 SEHNR and CDR2 FQNEAQ (reference sequence). CDR3 size: 17 residues. The CDR3 DNA follows: TGTGCCAGCAGCTTAGTCAGGGGATTGTTGGACAATCAGCCCCAGCATTTT. Protein sequence: CASSLVRGLLDNQPQHF. Full variable domain (outside the CDR3, taken from reference TRBV7-9 and TRBJ1-5): DTGVSQNPRHKITKRGQNVTFRCDPISEHNRLYWYRQTLGQGPEFLTYFQNEAQLEKSRLLSDRFSAERPKGSFSTLEIQRTEQGDSAMYLCASSLVRGLLDNQPQHFGDGTRLSIL.

The chain carries TRBV2 and TRBJ1-2; TRBD1 is a possible D gene (6 bases). The CDR3 is 15 amino acids. Germline V gives CDR1 SNHLY, CDR2 FYNNEI. Trimming shortened V by 6 bases and J by 8 bases, and 22 bases separated the two germline ends. The CDR3 sequence is CASSQALTGNSGYTF. Here the CDR3 DNA reads TGTGCCAGCAGCCAAGCGTTAACAGGGAATAGCGGCTACACCTTC.

The chain employs TRBV20-1 and TRBJ2-3, with 8 bases identical to TRBD2. The length of the CDR3 is 11 residues. Trimming removed 6 bases from V and 8 bases from J; junction bases left unmatched: 4. CDR1 and CDR2 (germline): DFQATT, SNEGSKA (reference sequence). The CDR3 region is CSAGTSLTQYF. The CDR3 coding sequence is TGCAGTGCAGGGACTAGTCTTACGCAGTATTTT.

CDR3 in DNA: TGTGCCAGCAGTCCTAGCGGGGGGCTTGAGCAGTACTTC. Translated: CASSPSGGLEQYF. The V and J genes are TRBV11-3 and TRBJ2-7, with TRBD2 matching over 11 bases. CDR3 size: 13 residues. The V and J ends lost 6 bases and 7 bases, in that order; junction bases with no gene match: 5. Germline CDR1 SGHNT, CDR2 YENEEA.

This clone has just one count. The chain links TRBV5-1 to TRBJ2-1; D call uncertain. Germline loops: CDR1 SGHRS, CDR2 YFSETQ. The CDR3 has 17 residues. The V gene lost 0 bases and the J gene lost 6 bases, with 19 bases spanning the gap. CDR3 in amino acids: CASSLVGDPLLSNEQFF. The CDR3 DNA is TGCGCCAGCAGCTTGGTGGGCGACCCTCTCTTATCCAATGAGCAGTTCTTC.

V and J are TRBV29-1 and TRBJ2-7, with TRBD1 matching 8 bases. With 1 base clipped from V and 5 bases from J, the junction kept 7 bases outside the gene matches. The germline V gene encodes CDR1 SQVTM and CDR2 ANQGSEA. The CDR3 sequence is 14 residues long. Here the CDR3 DNA reads TGCAGCGTTGAAGGTCCCCAGGGGGCGAACGAGCAGTACTTC. It translates to CSVEGPQGANEQYF.